This is a list of T cell receptor beta chains from one sample in a study of shared clonotypes between healthy human individuals. TCRdb's table, derived via immunoSEQ multiplex PCR, lists solely in-frame clones and lacks some. In the table there are 2,500,000 or so clones, 85% to 95% of which are singletons. Sequenced sample: naive CD4+ T cells from PBMCs. The receptors stem from a man between 18 and 35 years old in good health. Some clones in this sample may be carry-over from other donors' samples. Each CDR3 is given with its conserved first and last residue. D genes are given only for firm matches. Where a row states a size, it is once, few, many or the class of an expanded clone; other rows omit it.

NA,14,TRBV2,TRBJ1-5,NA,TGTGCCAGCAGGGCAGGACGGGGGAATCAGCCCCAGCATTTT,CASRAGRGNQPQHF
TRBD2,15,TRBV19,TRBJ2-7,NA,TGTGCCAGTAGTACCCTAGCGGGACTGTCCTACGAGCAGTACTTC,CASSTLAGLSYEQYF
TRBD1,15,TRBV7-2,TRBJ2-3,NA,TGTGCCAGCAGCTTAGAAGGCGCCAGACAGGGTACGCAGTATTTT,CASSLEGARQGTQYF
TRBD1,14,TRBV2,TRBJ2-7,NA,TGTGCCAGCAGTGAAACAGGGGGAGGCAACGAGCAGTACTTC,CASSETGGGNEQYF
NA,14,TRBV6-5,TRBJ2-1,NA,TGTGCCAGCAACAACTCCCCCTCAGTGCGGGGGCAGTTCTTC,CASNNSPSVRGQFF
NA,16,TRBV28,TRBJ1-1,NA,TGTGCCAGCAGTCCCCAACCCGGACAGCCTAACACTGAAGCTTTCTTT,CASSPQPGQPNTEAFF
NA,14,TRBV6-5,TRBJ2-7,NA,TGTGCCAGCTCCGATCGGACGGGGGCCTACGAGCAGTACTTC,CASSDRTGAYEQYF
TRBD1,16,TRBV7-2,TRBJ2-7,NA,TGTGCCAGCAGCACAAGGACAGGGGGCCCCTCCTACGAGCAGTACTTC,CASSTRTGGPSYEQYF
NA,15,TRBV7-6,TRBJ2-7,once,TGTGCCAGCAGCTTAGAACCAGGGGCTGACCACGAGCAGTACTTC,CASSLEPGADHEQYF
NA,13,TRBV30,TRBJ2-7,NA,TGTGCCTGGTTGGACTTCAGCTCCTACGAGCAGTACTTC,CAWLDFSSYEQYF
TRBD2,14,TRBV30,TRBJ2-7,NA,TGTGCCTGGAGTCCACTAGCGGGACACCACGAGCAGTACTTC,CAWSPLAGHHEQYF
NA,13,TRBV14,TRBJ2-2,few,TGTGCCAGCAGTAGAGGGAACACCGGGGAGCTGTTTTTT,CASSRGNTGELFF
NA,13,TRBV30,TRBJ1-3,NA,TGTGCCTGGAGTTCAGGGCCTGGAAACACCATATATTTT,CAWSSGPGNTIYF
TRBD1,18,TRBV18,TRBJ1-1,NA,TGTGCCAGCTCACCACCCTGGACAGGGGGCGGCTCGGGAACTGAAGCTTTCTTT,CASSPPWTGGGSGTEAFF
NA,15,TRBV7-9,TRBJ2-1,NA,TGTGCCAGCAGCTTAGGGGGAAGGGGAATCAATGAGCAGTTCTTC,CASSLGGRGINEQFF
TRBD1,17,TRBV5-6,TRBJ1-4,NA,TGTGCCAGCAGCTTACGACAGGGGGCGCGGACTAATGAAAAACTGTTTTTT,CASSLRQGARTNEKLFF
NA,15,TRBV7-9,TRBJ2-2,NA,TGTGCCAGCAGCTCAAGGGGGGCAGGCACCGGGGAGCTGTTTTTT,CASSSRGAGTGELFF
NA,15,TRBV11-2,TRBJ2-2,NA,TGTGCCAGCAGCTTAGATCGGGTCCGGCCCGGGGAGCTGTTTTTT,CASSLDRVRPGELFF
NA,13,TRBV19,TRBJ1-1,few,TGTGCCACCCACCCTCCTTGGAGCACTGAAGCTTTCTTT,CATHPPWSTEAFF
TRBD1,18,TRBV9,TRBJ2-4,NA,TGTGCCAGCAGCCCCCGGTGGCAGGGGGCGCCGATGGAAAACATTCAGTACTTC,CASSPRWQGAPMENIQYF
NA,16,TRBV28,TRBJ1-5,NA,TGTGCCAGCAGTTTAGGGGGGCCGGGAGTCGATCAGCCCCAGCATTTT,CASSLGGPGVDQPQHF
NA,13,TRBV18,TRBJ1-2,few,TGTGCCAGCTCACCGGACAGAAACTATGGCTACACCTTC,CASSPDRNYGYTF
NA,12,TRBV28,TRBJ1-2,NA,TGTGCCAGCAGGTCAGGGAGGGTCGGCTACACCTTC,CASRSGRVGYTF
NA,18,TRBV28,TRBJ1-1,NA,TGTGCCAGCAGTTTATATCCCCCAGGGGCGTACTGGGACACTGAAGCTTTCTTT,CASSLYPPGAYWDTEAFF
TRBD2,14,TRBV4-3,TRBJ2-2,NA,TGCGCCAGCAGCCACCGGGAGGGGACCGGGGAGCTGTTTTTT,CASSHREGTGELFF
TRBD1,14,TRBV6-5,TRBJ1-3,NA,TGTGCCAGCAGGCCCAGGGGGGGCGGAAACACCATATATTTT,CASRPRGGGNTIYF
NA,16,TRBV14,TRBJ2-2,few,TGTGCCAGCAGCCAAGTTCCCAGGGGAAGGACCGGGGAGCTGTTTTTT,CASSQVPRGRTGELFF
NA,15,TRBV28,TRBJ1-2,NA,TGTGCCAGCAGTTTAACAGGCCGCTCTTCGTGGGGCTACACCTTC,CASSLTGRSSWGYTF
NA,15,TRBV7-2,TRBJ2-1,NA,TGTGCCAGCAGCTTAGTAGCGGCCACCTACAATGAGCAGTTCTTC,CASSLVAATYNEQFF
NA,13,TRBV5-1,TRBJ2-7,NA,TGCGCCAGCAGGGGCAGACCCTCCTACGAGCAGTACTTC,CASRGRPSYEQYF
NA,14,TRBV4-1,TRBJ2-5,NA,TGCGCCAGCAGCCAACTACCAGGCCAAGAGACCCAGTACTTC,CASSQLPGQETQYF
NA,15,TRBV6-6,TRBJ2-2,NA,TGTGCCAGCAGTAAGGGGGATGGTTACACCGGGGAGCTGTTTTTT,CASSKGDGYTGELFF
NA,17,TRBV2,TRBJ1-3,NA,TGTGCCAGCAGTCCTAGCGGGGGGGGCACCTCTGGAAACACCATATATTTT,CASSPSGGGTSGNTIYF
NA,13,TRBV11-3,TRBJ1-1,NA,TGTGCCAGCAGCTACGAGGGCTACACTGAAGCTTTCTTT,CASSYEGYTEAFF
NA,12,TRBV2,TRBJ1-6,once,TGTGCCAGCGCAGACAGCAGTTCACCCCTCCACTTT,CASADSSSPLHF
TRBD1,15,TRBV6-5,TRBJ2-7,NA,TGTGCCAGCAGTAAGGACAGGGGTTTTGTCTACGAGCAGTACTTC,CASSKDRGFVYEQYF
NA,19,TRBV23-1,TRBJ1-5,NA,TGCGCCAGCAGTCGTCCGGCCGGGGGTGGGGGTGTGGGCAATCAGCCCCAGCATTTT,CASSRPAGGGGVGNQPQHF
NA,13,TRBV11-2,TRBJ1-3,NA,TGTGCCAGCAGCTCAGGGGTAGGAAACACCATATATTTT,CASSSGVGNTIYF
TRBD1,12,TRBV6-1,TRBJ1-1,NA,TGTGCCACCAACGACAGGGGGACTGAAGCTTTCTTT,CATNDRGTEAFF
TRBD1,14,TRBV6-5,TRBJ1-2,NA,TGTGCCAGCAGTAACAGGGGATTCATCTATGGCTACACCTTC,CASSNRGFIYGYTF
TRBD2,14,TRBV2,TRBJ2-7,NA,TGTGCCAGCAGCGAGACTAGCGCGTCCTACGAGCAGTACTTC,CASSETSASYEQYF
NA,12,TRBV7-9,TRBJ1-1,NA,TGTGCCAGCAGCTTAGCGCAGGGACCAGCTTTCTTT,CASSLAQGPAFF
NA,16,TRBV7-9,TRBJ1-3,once,TGTGCCAGCAGCTTTACCGACGCCGGAGCTGGAAACACCATATATTTT,CASSFTDAGAGNTIYF
TRBD2,13,TRBV29-1,TRBJ2-1,NA,TGCAGCGTTGCTAGCGGGAGGGTGGGTGAGCAGTTCTTC,CSVASGRVGEQFF
NA,15,TRBV25-1,TRBJ1-4,NA,TGTGCCAGCAGTAGAACAGGTGCAACTAATGAAAAACTGTTTTTT,CASSRTGATNEKLFF